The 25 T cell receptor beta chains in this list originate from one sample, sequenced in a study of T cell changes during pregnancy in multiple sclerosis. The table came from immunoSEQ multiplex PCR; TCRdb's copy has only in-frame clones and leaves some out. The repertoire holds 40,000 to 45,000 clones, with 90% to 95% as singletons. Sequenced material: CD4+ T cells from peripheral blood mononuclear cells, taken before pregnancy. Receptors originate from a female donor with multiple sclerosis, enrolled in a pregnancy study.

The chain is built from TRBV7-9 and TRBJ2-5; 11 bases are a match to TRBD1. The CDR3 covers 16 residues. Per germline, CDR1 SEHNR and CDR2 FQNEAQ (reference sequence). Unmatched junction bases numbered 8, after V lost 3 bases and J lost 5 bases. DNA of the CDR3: TGTGCCAGCAGCTTGCGACGGACAGGGGGCATCGAGACCCAGTACTTC. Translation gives CASSLRRTGGIETQYF. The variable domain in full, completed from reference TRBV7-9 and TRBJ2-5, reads DTGVSQNPRHKITKRGQNVTFRCDPISEHNRLYWYRQTLGQGPEFLTYFQNEAQLEKSRLLSDRFSAERPKGSFSTLEIQRTEQGDSAMYLCASSLRRTGGIETQYFGPGTRLLVL.

CDR3 in amino acids: CASTVETLNTEAFF. CDR3 nucleotide sequence: TGTGCCAGCACCGTCGAGACACTGAACACTGAAGCTTTCTTT. The chain uses TRBV6-6 and TRBJ1-1, with unresolved D. There are 14 residues in the CDR3. The V end lost 7 bases, the J end lost 0 bases, and 12 bases lay between the germline ends. The germline V gene has CDR1 MNHNY and CDR2 SVGAGI (reference sequence).

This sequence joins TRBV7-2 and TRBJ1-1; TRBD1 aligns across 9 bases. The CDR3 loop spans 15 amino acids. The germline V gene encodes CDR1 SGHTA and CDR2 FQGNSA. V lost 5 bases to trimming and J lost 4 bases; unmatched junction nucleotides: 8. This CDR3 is CASSITGGASTEAFF. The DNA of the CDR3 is TGTGCCAGCAGCATAACAGGGGGCGCCAGCACTGAAGCTTTCTTT.

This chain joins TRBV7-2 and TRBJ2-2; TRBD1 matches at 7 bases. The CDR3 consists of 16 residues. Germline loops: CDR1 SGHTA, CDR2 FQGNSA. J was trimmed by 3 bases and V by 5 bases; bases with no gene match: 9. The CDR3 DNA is TGTGCCAGCAGCCAAAGACAGGGCTTCCACACCGGGGAGCTGTTTTTT. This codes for CASSQRQGFHTGELFF. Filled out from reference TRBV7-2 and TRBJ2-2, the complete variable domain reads GAGVSQSPSNKVTEKGKDVELRCDPISGHTALYWYRQSLGQGLEFLIYFQGNSAPDKSGLPSDRFSAERTGGSVSTLTIQRTQQEDSAVYLCASSQRQGFHTGELFFGEGSRLTVL.

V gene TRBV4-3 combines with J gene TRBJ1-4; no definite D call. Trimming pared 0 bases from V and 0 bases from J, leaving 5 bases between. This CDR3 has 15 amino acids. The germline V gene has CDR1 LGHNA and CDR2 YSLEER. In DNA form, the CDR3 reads TGCGCCAGCAGCCAAGAAGCCGCAACTAATGAAAAACTGTTTTTT. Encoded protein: CASSQEAATNEKLFF.

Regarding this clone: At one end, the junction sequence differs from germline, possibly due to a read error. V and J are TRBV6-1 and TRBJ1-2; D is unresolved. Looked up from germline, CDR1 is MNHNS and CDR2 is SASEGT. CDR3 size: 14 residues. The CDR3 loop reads CASSESLNNYGDTF. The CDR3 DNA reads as TGTGCCAGCAGTGAAAGCTTGAACAACTATGGCGACACCTTC.

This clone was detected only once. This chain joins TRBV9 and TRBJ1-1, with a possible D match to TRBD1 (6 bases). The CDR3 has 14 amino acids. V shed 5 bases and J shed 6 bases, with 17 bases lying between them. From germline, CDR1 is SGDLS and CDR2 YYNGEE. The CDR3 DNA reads TGTGCCAGCAGTGCCGGGACACATGGCGCTGAAGCTTTCTTT. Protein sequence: CASSAGTHGAEAFF.

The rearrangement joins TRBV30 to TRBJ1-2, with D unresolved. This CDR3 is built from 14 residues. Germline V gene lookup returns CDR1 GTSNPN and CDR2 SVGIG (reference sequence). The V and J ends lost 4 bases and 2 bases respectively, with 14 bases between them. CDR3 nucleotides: TGTGCCTGGACCCGCGGAGCGGGAAACTATGGCTACACCTTC. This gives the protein CAWTRGAGNYGYTF.

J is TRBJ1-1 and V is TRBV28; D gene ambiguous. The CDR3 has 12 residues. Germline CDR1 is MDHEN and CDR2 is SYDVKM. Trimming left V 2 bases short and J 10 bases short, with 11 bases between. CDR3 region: CASSLRQDGAFF. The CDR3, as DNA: TGTGCCAGCAGTTTACGGCAGGATGGAGCTTTCTTT.

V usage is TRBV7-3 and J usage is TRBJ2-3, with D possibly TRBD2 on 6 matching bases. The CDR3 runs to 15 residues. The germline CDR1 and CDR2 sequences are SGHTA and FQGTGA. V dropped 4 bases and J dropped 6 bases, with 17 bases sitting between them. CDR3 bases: TGTGCCAGCAGCTCAGGCCTAACTAGCAAGGATACGCAGTATTTT. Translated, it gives CASSSGLTSKDTQYF.

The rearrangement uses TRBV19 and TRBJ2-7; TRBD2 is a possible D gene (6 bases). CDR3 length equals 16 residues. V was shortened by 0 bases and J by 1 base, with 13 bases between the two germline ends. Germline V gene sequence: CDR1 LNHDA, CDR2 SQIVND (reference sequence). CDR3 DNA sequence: TGTGCCAGTAGTATAGATCGGGGGTCCCTATCCTACGAGCAGTACTTC. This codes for CASSIDRGSLSYEQYF.

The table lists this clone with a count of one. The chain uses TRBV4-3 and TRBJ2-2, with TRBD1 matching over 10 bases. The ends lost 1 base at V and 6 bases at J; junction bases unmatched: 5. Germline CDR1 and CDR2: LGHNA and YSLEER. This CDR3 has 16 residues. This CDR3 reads CASSQAGQGFPGELFF. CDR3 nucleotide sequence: TGCGCCAGCAGCCAAGCGGGACAGGGGTTCCCCGGGGAGCTGTTTTTT.

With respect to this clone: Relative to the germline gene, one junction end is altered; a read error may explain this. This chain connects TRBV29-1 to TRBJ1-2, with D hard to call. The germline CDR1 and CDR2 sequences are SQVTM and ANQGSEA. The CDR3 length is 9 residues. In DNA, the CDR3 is TGCAGCGTTGACTACGGCTACACCTTC. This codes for CSVDYGYTF.

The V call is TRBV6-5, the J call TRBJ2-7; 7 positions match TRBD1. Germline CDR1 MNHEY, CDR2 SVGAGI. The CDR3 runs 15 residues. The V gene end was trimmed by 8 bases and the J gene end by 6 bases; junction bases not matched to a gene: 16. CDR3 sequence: CASALSGTVGLEQYF. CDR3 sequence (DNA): TGTGCCAGCGCTCTCTCCGGGACAGTAGGGCTCGAGCAGTACTTC.

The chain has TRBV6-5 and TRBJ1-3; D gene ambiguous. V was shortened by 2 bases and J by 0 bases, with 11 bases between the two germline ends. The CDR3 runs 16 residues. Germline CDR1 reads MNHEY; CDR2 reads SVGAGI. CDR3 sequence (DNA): TGTGCCAGCAGTTACGAGGGCAGCATCTCTGGAAACACCATATATTTT. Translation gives CASSYEGSISGNTIYF.

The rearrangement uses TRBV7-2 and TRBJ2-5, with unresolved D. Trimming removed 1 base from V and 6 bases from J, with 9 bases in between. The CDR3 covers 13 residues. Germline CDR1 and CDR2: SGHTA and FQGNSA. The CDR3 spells CASSLDLFQTQYF. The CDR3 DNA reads TGTGCCAGCAGCTTAGATTTATTTCAGACCCAGTACTTC.

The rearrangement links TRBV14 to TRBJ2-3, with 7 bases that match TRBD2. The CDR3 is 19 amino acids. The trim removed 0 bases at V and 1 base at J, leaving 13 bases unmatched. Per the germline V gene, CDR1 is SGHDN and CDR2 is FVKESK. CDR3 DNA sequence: TGTGCCAGCAGCCAAGATCTATCAAGGGCTAGCGGACGCACAGATACGCAGTATTTT. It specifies CASSQDLSRASGRTDTQYF.

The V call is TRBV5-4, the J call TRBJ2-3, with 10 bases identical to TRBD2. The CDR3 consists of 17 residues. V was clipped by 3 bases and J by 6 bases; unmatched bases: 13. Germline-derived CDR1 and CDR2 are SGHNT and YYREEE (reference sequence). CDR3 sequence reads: CASSSPKERGGPDTQYF. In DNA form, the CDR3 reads TGTGCCAGCAGCTCGCCGAAGGAGCGGGGGGGCCCCGATACGCAGTATTTT.

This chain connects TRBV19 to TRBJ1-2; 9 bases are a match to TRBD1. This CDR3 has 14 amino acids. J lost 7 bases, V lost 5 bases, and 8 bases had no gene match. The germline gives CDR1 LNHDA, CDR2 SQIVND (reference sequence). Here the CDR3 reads CASSRPGTGFGYTF. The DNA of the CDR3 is TGTGCCAGTAGTCGTCCCGGGACAGGGTTTGGCTACACCTTC.

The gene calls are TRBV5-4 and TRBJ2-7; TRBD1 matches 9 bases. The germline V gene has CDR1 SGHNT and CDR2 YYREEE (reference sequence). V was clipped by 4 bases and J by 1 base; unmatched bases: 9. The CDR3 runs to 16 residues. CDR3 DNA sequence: TGTGCCAGCAGCCGATTTCGACAGGGGGGATCCTACGAGCAGTACTTC. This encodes CASSRFRQGGSYEQYF.

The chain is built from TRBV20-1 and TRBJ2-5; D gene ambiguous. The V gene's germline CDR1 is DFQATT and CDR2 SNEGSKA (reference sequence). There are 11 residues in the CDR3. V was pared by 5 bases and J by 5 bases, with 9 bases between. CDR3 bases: TGCAGTGCTGTCTGGCAGGAGACCCAGTACTTC. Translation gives CSAVWQETQYF.

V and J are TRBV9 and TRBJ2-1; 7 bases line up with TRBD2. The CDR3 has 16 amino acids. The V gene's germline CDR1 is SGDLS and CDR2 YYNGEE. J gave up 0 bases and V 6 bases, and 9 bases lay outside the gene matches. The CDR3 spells CASTPAGTPSYNEQFF. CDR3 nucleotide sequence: TGTGCCAGCACACCAGCGGGGACTCCCTCCTACAATGAGCAGTTCTTC.

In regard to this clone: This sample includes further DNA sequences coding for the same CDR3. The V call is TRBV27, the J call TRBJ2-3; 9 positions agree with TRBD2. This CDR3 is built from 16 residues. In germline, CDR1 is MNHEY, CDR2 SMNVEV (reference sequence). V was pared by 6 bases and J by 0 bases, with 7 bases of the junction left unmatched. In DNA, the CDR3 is TGTGCCAGCAGCCTCGCGGGAGGGCCTAGCACAGATACGCAGTATTTT. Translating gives CASSLAGGPSTDTQYF.

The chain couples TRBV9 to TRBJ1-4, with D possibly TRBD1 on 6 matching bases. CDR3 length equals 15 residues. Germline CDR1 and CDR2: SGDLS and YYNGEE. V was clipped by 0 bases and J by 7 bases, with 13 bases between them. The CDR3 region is CASSVGGGMSEKLFF. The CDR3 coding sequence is TGTGCCAGCAGCGTAGGCGGGGGCATGAGTGAAAAACTGTTTTTT. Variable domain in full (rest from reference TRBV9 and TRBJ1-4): DSGVTQTPKHLITATGQRVTLRCSPRSGDLSVYWYQQSLDQGLQFLIQYYNGEERAKGNILERFSAQQFPDLHSELNLSSLELGDSALYFCASSVGGGMSEKLFFGSGTQLSVL.

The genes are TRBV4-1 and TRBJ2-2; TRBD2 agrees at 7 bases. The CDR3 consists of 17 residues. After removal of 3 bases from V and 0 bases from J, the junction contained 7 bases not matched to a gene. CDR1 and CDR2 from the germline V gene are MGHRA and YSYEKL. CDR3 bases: TGCGCCAGCAGCCAGCCAAAGCGGGGCACGAACACCGGGGAGCTGTTTTTT. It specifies CASSQPKRGTNTGELFF.